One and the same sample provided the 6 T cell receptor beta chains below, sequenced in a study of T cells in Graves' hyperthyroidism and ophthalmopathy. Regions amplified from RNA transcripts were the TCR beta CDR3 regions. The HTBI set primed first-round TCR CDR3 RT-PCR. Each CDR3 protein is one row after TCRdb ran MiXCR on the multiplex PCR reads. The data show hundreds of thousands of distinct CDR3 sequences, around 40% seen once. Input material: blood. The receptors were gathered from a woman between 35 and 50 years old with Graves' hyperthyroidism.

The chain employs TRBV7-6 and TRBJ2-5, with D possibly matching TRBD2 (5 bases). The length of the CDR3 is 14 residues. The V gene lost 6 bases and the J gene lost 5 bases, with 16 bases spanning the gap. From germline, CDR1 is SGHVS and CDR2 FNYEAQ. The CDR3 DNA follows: TGTGCCAGCAGTTTAATCCGGGGAGAGGAGACCCAGTACTTC. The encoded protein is CASSLIRGEETQYF. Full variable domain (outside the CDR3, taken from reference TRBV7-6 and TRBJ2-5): GAGVSQSPRYKVTKRGQDVALRCDPISGHVSLYWYRQALGQGPEFLTYFNYEAQQDKSGLPNDRFSAERPEGSISTLTIQRTEQRDSAMYRCASSLIRGEETQYFGPGTRLLVL.

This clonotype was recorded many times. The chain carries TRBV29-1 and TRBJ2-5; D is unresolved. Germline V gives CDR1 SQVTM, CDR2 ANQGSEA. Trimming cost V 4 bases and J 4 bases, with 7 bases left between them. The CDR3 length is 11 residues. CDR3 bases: TGCAGCGTTGGGCTTGTAGAGACCCAGTACTTC. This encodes CSVGLVETQYF.

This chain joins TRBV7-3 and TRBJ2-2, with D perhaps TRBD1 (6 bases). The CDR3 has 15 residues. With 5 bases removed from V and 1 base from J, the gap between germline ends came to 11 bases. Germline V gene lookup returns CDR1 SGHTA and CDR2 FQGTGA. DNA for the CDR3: TGTGCCAGCAGCCAAGGGGGACAGAACACCGGGGAGCTGTTTTTT. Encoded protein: CASSQGGQNTGELFF.

The CDR3 nucleotides are TGTGCCAGCAGCCCACCCCGGACAGGAATGCCCTATAATTCACCCCTCCACTTT. Protein sequence: CASSPPRTGMPYNSPLHF. The V and J genes are TRBV11-3 and TRBJ1-6; 7 positions agree with TRBD1. The CDR3 length is 18 residues. CDR1 is SGHNT and CDR2 is YENEEA in the germline V gene. V dropped 5 bases and J dropped 2; count of bases not matched to a gene: 12.

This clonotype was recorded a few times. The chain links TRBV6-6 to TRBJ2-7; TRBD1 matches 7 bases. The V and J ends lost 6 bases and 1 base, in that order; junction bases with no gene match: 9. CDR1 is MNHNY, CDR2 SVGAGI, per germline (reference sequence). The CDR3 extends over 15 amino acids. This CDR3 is CASRTGTTSSYEQYF. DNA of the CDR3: TGTGCCAGCAGGACAGGGACCACTTCTTCCTACGAGCAGTACTTC.

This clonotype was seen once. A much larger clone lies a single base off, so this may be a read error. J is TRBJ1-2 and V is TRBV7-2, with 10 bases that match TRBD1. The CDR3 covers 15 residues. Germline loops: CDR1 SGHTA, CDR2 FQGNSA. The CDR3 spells CASSSRQGALDGHTF. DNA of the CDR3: TGTGCCAGCAGCTCCAGACAGGGGGCGCTGGATGGCCACACCTTC. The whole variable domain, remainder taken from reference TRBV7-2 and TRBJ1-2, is GAGVSQSPSNKVTEKGKDVELRCDPISGHTALYWYRQSLGQGLEFLIYFQGNSAPDKSGLPSDRFSAERTGGSVSTLTIQRTQQEDSAVYLCASSSRQGALDGHTFGSGTRLTVV.